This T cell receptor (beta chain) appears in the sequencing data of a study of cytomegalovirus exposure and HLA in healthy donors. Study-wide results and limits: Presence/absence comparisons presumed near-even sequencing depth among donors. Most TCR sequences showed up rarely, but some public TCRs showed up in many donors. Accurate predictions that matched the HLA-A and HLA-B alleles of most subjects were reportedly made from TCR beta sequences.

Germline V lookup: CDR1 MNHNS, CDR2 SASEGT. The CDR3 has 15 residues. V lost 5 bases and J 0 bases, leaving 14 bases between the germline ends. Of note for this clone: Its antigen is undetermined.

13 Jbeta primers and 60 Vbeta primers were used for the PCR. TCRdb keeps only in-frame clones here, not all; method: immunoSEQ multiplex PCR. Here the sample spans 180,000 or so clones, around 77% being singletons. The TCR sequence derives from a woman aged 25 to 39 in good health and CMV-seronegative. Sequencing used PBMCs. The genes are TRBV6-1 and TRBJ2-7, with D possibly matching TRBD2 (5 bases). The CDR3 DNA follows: TGTGCCAGCAGTCCCACCCAGCGGAGCTCCTACGAGCAGTACTTC. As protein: CASSPTQRSSYEQYF.